This T cell receptor beta chain was recovered during a study of T cell responses to AZD1222 COVID-19 vaccine (dated by TCRdb to about 2021). Background on the whole study: Because spike-specific TCR depth and breadth did not differ between the two schedules, AZD1222 recipients who got a second dose at roughly 4 weeks were pooled with those who got a second dose at roughly 12 weeks. A total of 230 to 250 trial participants underwent TCR sequencing, of whom under 220 had received two doses of AZD1222 and roughly 26 had received two doses of the MenACWY control vaccine. Enrollment into the trials was organized by age into subgroups of 18-55, 56-69 and 70-plus years, and those subgroups contained about 150, 27 and 61 TCR-sequenced participants, respectively. The investigation overall reported the following: In the small 56-69-year group, the increase in depth fell short of significance, most likely because of low power. After two AZD1222 doses, both the breadth and the depth of spike-specific TCRs were significantly higher than at day 0 and than in MenACWY recipients. Only six AZD1222 recipients were SARS-CoV-2 seropositive at baseline, limiting conclusions about previously exposed vaccinees. Nearly half of unique spike-specific TCRs reportedly recognized epitopes outside regions mutated in the B.1.351 and B.1.1.7 variants. Participants were mostly white British and included more females than males, and it was suggested by the authors that clonal diversity may have been underestimated. The whole spike protein was spanned by vaccine-associated CD4 TCRs, and dominant responses were seen in regions 160-218 and 743-854. Because no day 14 peak-response samples were available, repertoires were characterized only after the peak T cell response.

CDR1 and CDR2 (MRHNA, SNTAGT) derive from the germline V gene. The germline V and J ends show losses of 0 bases and 3 bases respectively, and no gene match explains 1 base of the junction. There are 15 amino acids in the CDR3, from cysteine to phenylalanine inclusive. Here the CDR3 DNA is all that survives: 45 bases in frame from base 1. On this clone: The antigen this receptor binds is unknown. The sample holds no much larger clone one base away, and base qualities are not on file.

The CDR3 regions of human TCRbeta chains were analyzed by immunosequencing. Under the source paper's analysis protocol: Repertoire TCRs were matched against a reference library of SARS-CoV-2-specific TCRs generated with the MIRA antigen-specificity platform. Breadth was defined as the fraction of unique TCRs that were SARS-CoV-2-associated. Depth was defined as the fraction of total T cells that were SARS-CoV-2-associated. Using the MIRA data, every spike-specific TCR was mapped to the spike region that the TCR reacted to and assigned to either a CD4 or a CD8 class. Log10-transformed breadth and depth values were compared by one-way ANOVA with Sidak's multiple comparisons tests. The table comes from immuneACCESS by way of TCRdb, which keeps in-frame sequences with V and J called. Part of the clones is missing from these tables; in studies checked, under half for an unresolved V gene and the rest for unknown reasons. Clone size and V and J calls were adopted from that table, with D and trimming inferred from the DNA. The sample yields roughly 100,000 clones; about nine tenths were counted once. The ten largest clones add up to more than 4.5% of the sample.

What the time point label conveys for this sample: baseline before first vaccination. Samples from vaccinated people were obtained from the UK trials COV001 and COV002, which included a single-blind randomized controlled phase 2/3 trial of AZD1222 (ChAdOx1 nCoV-19) in healthy adults. For TCRbeta chain sequencing, PBMC samples from trial participants were taken at day 0 and at day 28 after the second dose. Sample: peripheral blood, taken on day 0 of AZD1222 vaccination. This TCR came from an adult in good health. Here the chain combines TRBV6-4 and TRBJ2-3, with 9 junctional bases fitting TRBD2. In nucleotide form, the sequence is TGTGCCAGCAGTGACTCTGGACTAGCGACAGATACGCAGTATTTT. This is translated as CASSDSGLATDTQYF.